These T cell receptor beta chains were read from a single sample in a study of blood T cell repertoires in COVID-19. Profiling relied on immunoSEQ multiplex PCR, and the TCRdb table lists in-frame clones only, not all of them. The sample includes around 260,000 clones, roughly 84% seen only once; the top ten take 0.87%. Material: peripheral blood. The source is a human donor with COVID-19, enrolled during active disease. The donor label of this sample is uncertain. CDR3s include the opening cysteine and the closing phenylalanine or tryptophan. The order of the fields is J gene, V gene, clone size, D gene, CDR3 protein, CDR3 DNA. The D gene is left open where the match is weak. Size is omitted from some rows. Given values are once, few, many or a class for expanded clones.

J: TRBJ2-1
V: TRBV7-3
size: NA
D: NA
CDR3: CASSPLRRGGGADEQFF
DNA: TGTGCCAGCAGCCCCCTTCGCCGTGGGGGAGGAGCCGATGAGCAGTTCTTC

J: TRBJ1-2
V: TRBV2
size: NA
D: NA
CDR3: CASSDQTNYGYTF
DNA: TGTGCCAGCAGTGATCAGACTAACTATGGCTACACCTTC

J: TRBJ1-3
V: TRBV28
size: once
D: NA
CDR3: CASSPGGEVTGNTIYF
DNA: TGTGCCAGCAGCCCCGGCGGGGAAGTAACTGGAAACACCATATATTTT

J: TRBJ1-5
V: TRBV4-1
size: NA
D: NA
CDR3: CASSQDGTTRGQPQHF
DNA: TGCGCCAGCAGCCAAGATGGGACAACGAGAGGTCAGCCCCAGCATTTT

J: TRBJ1-1
V: TRBV6-1
size: once
D: TRBD1
CDR3: CASRETGGFSGPTTEAFF
DNA: TGTGCCAGCAGGGAAACAGGGGGCTTCTCGGGTCCGACCACTGAAGCTTTCTTT

J: TRBJ1-2
V: TRBV28
size: few
D: TRBD1
CDR3: CASSPETGGAYGYTF
DNA: TGTGCCAGCAGTCCAGAAACAGGGGGCGCCTATGGCTACACCTTC

J: TRBJ1-1
V: TRBV28
size: NA
D: NA
CDR3: CASSPPPGTEAFF
DNA: TGTGCCAGCAGTCCCCCCCCGGGCACTGAAGCTTTCTTT

J: TRBJ2-3
V: TRBV28
size: NA
D: TRBD2
CDR3: CASSSSGVQRDTQYF
DNA: TGTGCCAGCAGCAGTAGCGGGGTCCAGCGGGATACGCAGTATTTT

J: TRBJ2-7
V: TRBV28
size: few
D: TRBD1
CDR3: CASSYWDSSYEQYF
DNA: TGTGCCAGCAGTTACTGGGACAGCTCCTACGAGCAGTACTTC

J: TRBJ1-2
V: TRBV19
size: once
D: NA
CDR3: CASSIRAGGYTF
DNA: TGTGCCAGTAGTATCAGGGCGGGAGGCTACACCTTC

J: TRBJ1-5
V: TRBV5-8
size: NA
D: NA
CDR3: CASSPRNQPQHF
DNA: TGTGCCAGCAGCCCCCGGAATCAGCCCCAGCATTTT

J: TRBJ2-2
V: TRBV28
size: NA
D: NA
CDR3: CASTRGTRGDTGELFF
DNA: TGTGCCAGCACCCGTGGGACTCGGGGAGACACCGGGGAGCTGTTTTTT

J: TRBJ1-1
V: TRBV4-1
size: NA
D: NA
CDR3: CASSQDVETVAFF
DNA: TGCGCCAGCAGCCAAGATGTGGAGACAGTAGCTTTCTTT

J: TRBJ1-4
V: TRBV28
size: once
D: TRBD1
CDR3: CASRNRGSANEKLFF
DNA: TGTGCCAGCAGAAACAGGGGTTCTGCTAATGAAAAACTGTTTTTT

J: TRBJ2-7
V: TRBV29-1
size: once
D: NA
CDR3: CSVASPYEQYF
DNA: TGCAGCGTTGCTAGTCCCTACGAGCAGTACTTC

J: TRBJ1-4
V: TRBV29-1
size: NA
D: NA
CDR3: CSVSGPWEKLFF
DNA: TGCAGCGTTTCTGGGCCATGGGAAAAACTGTTTTTT

J: TRBJ2-1
V: TRBV24-1
size: NA
D: NA
CDR3: CATSDLQFREQFF
DNA: TGTGCCACCAGTGATTTGCAGTTCCGAGAGCAGTTCTTC

J: TRBJ1-2
V: TRBV9
size: NA
D: NA
CDR3: CASSPSPLGRGVNYGYTF
DNA: TGTGCCAGCAGCCCCTCTCCCCTGGGGAGGGGGGTTAACTATGGCTACACCTTC

J: TRBJ1-4
V: TRBV10-3
size: NA
D: NA
CDR3: CAISSRVTNEKLFF
DNA: TGTGCCATCAGTTCGAGGGTGACTAATGAAAAACTGTTTTTT

J: TRBJ2-3
V: TRBV5-4
size: NA
D: NA
CDR3: CASSLVRESADTQYF
DNA: TGTGCCAGCAGCTTGGTACGGGAGAGCGCAGATACGCAGTATTTT

J: TRBJ2-7
V: TRBV6-1
size: NA
D: NA
CDR3: CASSETPFYEQYF
DNA: TGTGCCAGCAGTGAAACACCTTTCTACGAGCAGTACTTC

J: TRBJ2-7
V: TRBV2
size: NA
D: TRBD2
CDR3: CASSVGGSSYEQYF
DNA: TGTGCCAGCAGTGTTGGCGGGAGCTCCTACGAGCAGTACTTC

J: TRBJ2-1
V: TRBV28
size: NA
D: NA
CDR3: CASSFHRINEQFF
DNA: TGTGCCAGCAGTTTTCACAGAATCAATGAGCAGTTCTTC

J: TRBJ2-5
V: TRBV19
size: NA
D: TRBD1
CDR3: CASSITGEKETQYF
DNA: TGTGCCAGTAGTATAACAGGGGAGAAAGAGACCCAGTACTTC

J: TRBJ2-7
V: TRBV29-1
size: NA
D: TRBD1
CDR3: CSVDPPRGQGANEQYF
DNA: TGCAGCGTTGACCCCCCGAGGGGACAGGGGGCTAACGAGCAGTACTTC

J: TRBJ1-2
V: TRBV24-1
size: NA
D: NA
CDR3: CATSAPDRSVYTF
DNA: TGTGCCACCAGTGCCCCGGACAGATCTGTCTACACCTTC

J: TRBJ2-7
V: TRBV2
size: NA
D: NA
CDR3: CASSALYEQYF
DNA: TGTGCCAGCAGTGCCCTCTACGAGCAGTACTTC

J: TRBJ1-1
V: TRBV19
size: NA
D: NA
CDR3: CASTPTANTEAFF
DNA: TGTGCCAGTACCCCAACAGCGAACACTGAAGCTTTCTTT

J: TRBJ1-1
V: TRBV19
size: NA
D: NA
CDR3: CASSLERNTEAFF
DNA: TGTGCCAGTAGCCTGGAGAGGAACACTGAAGCTTTCTTT

J: TRBJ1-3
V: TRBV28
size: NA
D: NA
CDR3: CASSKISSGNTIYF
DNA: TGTGCCAGCAGTAAAATTAGCTCTGGAAACACCATATATTTT

J: TRBJ1-5
V: TRBV19
size: NA
D: TRBD1
CDR3: CASSPGGGQPQHF
DNA: TGTGCCAGTAGCCCAGGGGGCGGACAGCCCCAGCATTTT

J: TRBJ1-1
V: TRBV6-2/TRBV6-3
size: NA
D: TRBD1
CDR3: CASSSGGAITEAFF
DNA: TGTGCCAGCAGTTCAGGGGGCGCGATCACTGAAGCTTTCTTT

J: TRBJ2-5
V: TRBV4-1
size: NA
D: NA
CDR3: CASSLPPPSQAVEALDQETQYF
DNA: TGCGCCAGCAGCCTCCCCCCCCCGTCCCAGGCTGTGGAGGCTCTCGACCAAGAGACCCAGTACTTC

J: TRBJ1-6
V: TRBV5-6
size: NA
D: NA
CDR3: CASSLSRGDPLHF
DNA: TGTGCCAGCAGCTTATCCCGGGGGGACCCCCTCCACTTT

J: TRBJ1-2
V: TRBV19
size: NA
D: TRBD1
CDR3: CASSISGRDRGSGYTF
DNA: TGTGCCAGTAGTATCAGTGGACGGGACAGGGGTAGCGGCTACACCTTC

J: TRBJ2-7
V: TRBV6-6
size: NA
D: NA
CDR3: CASSYAGNSYEQYF
DNA: TGTGCCAGCAGTTACGCGGGAAACTCCTACGAGCAGTACTTC

J: TRBJ1-5
V: TRBV30
size: NA
D: NA
CDR3: CAWSDRGNQPQHF
DNA: TGTGCCTGGAGTGACAGGGGCAATCAGCCCCAGCATTTT

J: TRBJ2-3
V: TRBV23-1
size: NA
D: TRBD2
CDR3: CASSHPRTSGSTDTQYF
DNA: TGCGCCAGCAGTCACCCTAGGACTAGCGGGAGCACAGATACGCAGTATTTT

J: TRBJ1-5
V: TRBV2
size: NA
D: NA
CDR3: CASSEGEGQQPQHF
DNA: TGTGCCAGCAGTGAAGGGGAGGGACAACAGCCCCAGCATTTT

J: TRBJ2-1
V: TRBV6-5
size: NA
D: NA
CDR3: CASWAGTTYNEQFF
DNA: TGTGCCAGCTGGGCCGGGACAACTTACAATGAGCAGTTCTTC

J: TRBJ2-7
V: TRBV7-2
size: once
D: TRBD2
CDR3: CASSLDPLLAGILQYF
DNA: TGTGCCAGCAGCTTAGACCCACTACTAGCGGGAATCCTCCAGTACTTC

J: TRBJ2-3
V: TRBV29-1
size: NA
D: TRBD2
CDR3: CSGSGTSGSTDTQYF
DNA: TGCAGCGGATCTGGGACTAGCGGATCCACAGATACGCAGTATTTT

J: TRBJ2-1
V: TRBV5-1
size: NA
D: NA
CDR3: CASSFEGAGSYNEQFF
DNA: TGCGCCAGCAGCTTCGAGGGAGCCGGCTCCTACAATGAGCAGTTCTTC

J: TRBJ1-5
V: TRBV6-5
size: NA
D: TRBD1
CDR3: CASSTETGGAQPQHF
DNA: TGTGCCAGCAGCACCGAGACAGGGGGCGCGCAGCCCCAGCATTTT

J: TRBJ1-2
V: TRBV2
size: NA
D: TRBD1
CDR3: CASSLRGKEDGYTF
DNA: TGTGCCAGCAGTCTCAGGGGGAAAGAGGATGGCTACACCTTC

J: TRBJ2-7
V: TRBV6-5
size: NA
D: TRBD2
CDR3: CASSYYGPPGEGQYF
DNA: TGTGCCAGCAGTTACTACGGGCCTCCCGGGGAGGGGCAGTACTTC

J: TRBJ1-5
V: TRBV6-5
size: once
D: NA
CDR3: CASSPTGGLKPQHF
DNA: TGTGCCAGCAGTCCTACGGGGGGACTCAAGCCCCAGCATTTT

J: TRBJ1-6
V: TRBV10-3
size: NA
D: NA
CDR3: CAISEGQNSPLHF
DNA: TGTGCCATCAGTGAGGGACAAAATTCACCCCTCCACTTT

J: TRBJ2-2
V: TRBV6-2/TRBV6-3
size: NA
D: NA
CDR3: CASSLWQGLNTGELFF
DNA: TGTGCCAGCAGTCTCTGGCAGGGTCTAAACACCGGGGAGCTGTTTTTT

J: TRBJ1-5
V: TRBV30
size: NA
D: NA
CDR3: CAWSVRGARGQPQHF
DNA: TGTGCCTGGAGTGTACGGGGGGCGAGAGGTCAGCCCCAGCATTTT

J: TRBJ2-3
V: TRBV7-2
size: once
D: NA
CDR3: CASSLALGVTDTQYF
DNA: TGTGCCAGCAGCTTAGCTTTAGGGGTTACAGATACGCAGTATTTT

J: TRBJ2-1
V: TRBV5-4
size: NA
D: TRBD2
CDR3: CASSLGLAGANGNEQFF
DNA: TGTGCCAGCAGCTTGGGACTAGCGGGAGCGAATGGCAATGAGCAGTTCTTC

J: TRBJ1-5
V: TRBV19
size: NA
D: NA
CDR3: CASRPSRGSNQPQHF
DNA: TGTGCCAGTAGACCTTCCAGGGGAAGCAATCAGCCCCAGCATTTT

J: TRBJ2-5
V: TRBV19
size: NA
D: TRBD2
CDR3: CASGRGGEMTQYF
DNA: TGTGCCAGCGGTCGGGGAGGGGAGATGACCCAGTACTTC

J: TRBJ2-5
V: TRBV19
size: once
D: TRBD2
CDR3: CASSIPGLARETQYF
DNA: TGTGCCAGTAGTATTCCGGGACTAGCGAGGGAGACCCAGTACTTC

J: TRBJ2-1
V: TRBV19
size: NA
D: TRBD2
CDR3: CASSIALLAGVEQFF
DNA: TGTGCCAGTAGTATAGCACTACTAGCGGGAGTTGAGCAGTTCTTC

J: TRBJ1-5
V: TRBV7-7
size: NA
D: NA
CDR3: CASSSHADRINSNQPQHF
DNA: TGTGCTAGCAGCTCCCACGCCGACAGAATTAATAGCAATCAGCCCCAGCATTTT

J: TRBJ2-5
V: TRBV7-9
size: NA
D: TRBD2
CDR3: CASSPGPAGEETQYF
DNA: TGTGCCAGCAGCCCCGGTCCTGCGGGGGAAGAGACCCAGTACTTC